This T cell receptor (beta chain) was identified in a study of blood T cells in healthy people across ages. The study's findings and limits: Estimated diversity that came from one million T cells was considered an underestimate. PBMCs left unsorted prevented a conclusive naive versus antigen-experienced comparison.

In its sample, this clonotype was seen once. The target antigen is unknown. Per the germline V gene, CDR1 is LGHDT and CDR2 is YNNKEL (reference sequence). CDR3 length: 16 amino acids. V was pared by 4 bases and J by 4 bases, with 16 bases between. The use of a sample-barcoded 5' primer and a J-beta primer mix characterized a second PCR of about 7 to 12 cycles. TCRdb passed the 5' RACE reads through MiXCR, listing each CDR3 protein once. The sample has more than 700,000 distinct CDR3 sequences, around half seen once. The sample taken for sequencing was blood. The sequence was collected from a man older than 75 in good health. The V call is TRBV3-1, the J call TRBJ1-4, with D possibly matching TRBD1 (5 bases). This chain's CDR3 is CASSPGAGRDNEKLFF. DNA for the CDR3: TGTGCCAGCAGCCCTGGGGCAGGGCGGGATAATGAAAAACTGTTTTTT. The whole variable domain, filled in from reference TRBV3-1 and TRBJ1-4, reads DTAVSQTPKYLVTQMGNDKSIKCEQNLGHDTMYWYKQDSKKFLKIMFSYNNKELIINETVPNRFSPKSPDKAHLNLHINSLELGDSAVYFCASSPGAGRDNEKLFFGSGTQLSVL.